This T cell receptor beta chain came from a study of chemoradiotherapy in HPV16-positive cancers. The study's findings and limits: During treatment, candidate HPV-specific clones and E7-related motifs expanded in tumor.

Sequencing used immunoSEQ multiplex PCR; TCRdb keeps in-frame clones, though not all of them. The table lists more than 8,500 clones, 90% to 95% of them singletons. Points on this clone: No antigen is known for it.

The V end was cut by 4 bases, the J end by 7 bases, with 5 bases between. The CDR3 is 12 residues long. CDR1 is MGHDK, CDR2 SYGVNS, per germline. The sequencing used blood, collected from a patient who underwent chemoradiotherapy. This TCR came from a human donor with HPV-associated anogenital cancer. The chain uses TRBV25-1 and TRBJ1-6, with D unclear. CDR3 DNA: TGTGCCAGCAGTGTTATAAATTCACCCCTCCACTTT. Amino acids: CASSVINSPLHF.